This record concerns one T cell receptor (beta chain) sequence. Its specificity is not known. The sample is drawn from a study of CD8+CD57+ T cells in acquired aplastic anemia. Turning to the study itself: Sorted CD4+ plus CD8+ cells gave DNA averaging 3.2 ug.

The ends were cut back, 5 bases at V and 6 bases at J, with 20 bases in the middle. This CDR3 spans 16 amino acids. Germline CDR1 reads MNHNS; CDR2 reads SASEGT. Genomic DNA, the template, was used for profiling of the TCR beta VDJ and CDR3. One entry per CDR3 protein results from TCRdb running MiXCR on the reads. Of 200,000 to 250,000 distinct CDR3 sequences listed, over 40% are singletons. Study-level results: It was found that roughly 31 CD8+ CDR3 sequences were shared between patients and controls.

Sequenced patients had shown CD8+CD57+ cell expansion by flow cytometry. The sequence came from a human donor with aplastic anemia. The V and J genes are TRBV6-1 and TRBJ2-1; the D gene could be TRBD1 or TRBD2 (6 bases each). Source material: sorted CD4+, CD8+, or CD8+CD57+ T cells (not recorded which) from PBMCs. CDR3 nucleotide sequence: TGTGCCAGCAGTCCTAGGGGGGCAACAGGCCCCAATGAGCAGTTCTTC. Translation gives CASSPRGATGPNEQFF.